These 22 T cell receptor beta chains were sequenced from one sample in a study of Graves' ophthalmopathy and Graves' hyperthyroidism. Beta-chain TCR CDR3 regions were amplified from RNA transcripts. First-round RT-PCR used HTBI primers; second-round multiplex PCR followed. TCRdb re-derived calls from the multiplex PCR reads in MiXCR, one entry per CDR3 protein. The data hold some 400,000 distinct CDR3 sequences, with about 16% observed a single time. Sequenced: peripheral blood. All receptors derive from a woman under 30 with Graves' ophthalmopathy.

This clonotype was recorded many times. The gene calls are TRBV28 and TRBJ1-5; D is uncertain. Germline values: CDR1 MDHEN, CDR2 SYDVKM. There are 17 residues in the CDR3. The germline V and J ends were trimmed by 2 bases and 0 bases, with 14 bases remaining between them. The CDR3 nucleotides read TGTGCCAGCAGTTTAGTTATCGACGCCTCTAGCAATCAGCCCCAGCATTTT. Protein product: CASSLVIDASSNQPQHF.

This clonotype was counted ten times or more. The chain recombines TRBV12-3 or TRBV12-4 with TRBJ1-6; 7 nucleotides line up with TRBD1. CDR3 size: 14 residues. V dropped 2 bases and J dropped 6; count of bases not matched to a gene: 1. This chain's CDR3 is CASSLQGGNSPLHF. The CDR3 DNA sequence: TGTGCCAGCAGTTTACAGGGGGGTAATTCACCCCTCCACTTT.

This clonotype was recorded many times. The V call is TRBV6-1, the J call TRBJ2-2, with D perhaps TRBD2 (5 bases). Germline lookup yields CDR1 MNHNS and CDR2 SASEGT. Trimming stripped 1 base from V and 4 bases from J, with 7 bases between. The length of the CDR3 is 14 residues. In nucleotides, the CDR3 is TGTGCCAGCAGTGAAGTGCGGGTCACCGGGGAGCTGTTTTTT. Protein product: CASSEVRVTGELFF.

The chain has TRBV12-3 or TRBV12-4 and TRBJ2-5, with TRBD2 matching over 10 bases. The CDR3 has 15 amino acids. V lost 1 base to trimming and J lost 5 bases; unmatched junction nucleotides: 4. The CDR3 loop is CASSLVAGLAETQYF. CDR3 in DNA: TGTGCCAGCAGTTTAGTAGCGGGACTAGCGGAGACCCAGTACTTC.

This clonotype was recorded many times. The junction shows a germline mismatch at one end, possibly a read error. The chain couples TRBV7-7 to TRBJ2-5, with D possibly being TRBD1 (6 bases). CDR1 and CDR2 (germline): SSHAT, FNYEAQ (reference sequence). The CDR3 has 14 amino acids. CDR3 region: CASSTSTGLETQYF. CDR3 DNA sequence: TGTGCTAGCAGCACCTCAACAGGGCTGGAGACCCAGTACTTC.

This clonotype was seen at least ten times. CDR3 nucleotide sequence: TGTGCCAGCAGTTTAAGCAGGGTTCGGGGCGGCTACACCTTC. Translated, it gives CASSLSRVRGGYTF. V usage is TRBV12-3 or TRBV12-4 and J usage is TRBJ1-2; D might be TRBD1 (5 bases). The length of the CDR3 is 14 residues. V was cut by 2 bases and J by 8 bases, with 15 bases left in between.

The V and J genes are TRBV6-1 and TRBJ1-2, with 8 bases identical to TRBD1. This CDR3 has 15 residues. Germline CDR1 and CDR2: MNHNS and SASEGT. The junction had 12 bases not matched to a gene; V was cut back by 4 bases and J by 8 bases. Written as DNA, the CDR3 is TGTGCCAGCAGTGTCTACGGCGGACAGGGCGGGGGCTACACCTTC. It codes for CASSVYGGQGGGYTF.

This clonotype was seen many times. The J gene is TRBJ1-1, the V gene TRBV6-2 or TRBV6-3; D is unclear. Trimming pared 6 bases from V and 3 bases from J, leaving 8 bases between. The CDR3 is 12 amino acids. In germline, CDR1 is MNHEY, CDR2 SVGEGT. CDR3 sequence (DNA): TGTGCCAGCAGCCGAGCCTACACTGAAGCTTTCTTT. Its protein product is CASSRAYTEAFF.

Ten or more counts support this clonotype. This chain joins TRBV9 and TRBJ2-5, with D unresolved. CDR3 length equals 15 residues. Germline-derived CDR1 and CDR2 are SGDLS and YYNGEE. Trimming pared 0 bases from V and 5 bases from J, leaving 14 bases between. The CDR3 DNA sequence: TGTGCCAGCAGCGTAGGACCGGGCTCCAGGGAGACCCAGTACTTC. It yields the protein CASSVGPGSRETQYF.

This clonotype was recorded at least ten times. The J gene is TRBJ1-1, the V gene TRBV5-1, with D hard to call. CDR3 length: 13 residues. Germline CDR1 reads SGHRS; CDR2 reads YFSETQ. Trimming took 0 bases from V and 8 from J, leaving 11 bases between them. The CDR3 region is CASSLVGSEEAFF. The CDR3 DNA sequence: TGCGCCAGCAGCTTGGTAGGGTCAGAGGAAGCTTTCTTT.

On this clonotype: A much bigger clone sits one base away, suggesting this may be a read error. The gene calls are TRBV6-2 or TRBV6-3 and TRBJ1-5; D is uncertain. CDR3 length equals 12 residues. Germline CDR1 is MNHEY and CDR2 is SVGEGT. Trimming took 2 bases from V and 5 from J, leaving 4 bases between them. Here the CDR3 DNA reads TGTGCCAGCAGTTACCCTCATCAGCCCCAGCATTTT. Its protein is CASSYPHQPQHF.

This clonotype has a count of ten or more. In DNA form, the CDR3 reads TGCGCCAGCAGTGAGTCTCCCGGGGGAAACTATGGCTACACCTTC. It codes for CASSESPGGNYGYTF. V and J are TRBV10-2 and TRBJ1-2; a weak D match, TRBD1 (5 bases). CDR1 is WSHSY, CDR2 SAAADI, per germline. The CDR3 extends over 15 amino acids. V gave up 0 bases and J gave up 2 bases, with 10 bases separating them.

This clonotype came up a few times. V is TRBV30 and J is TRBJ2-7; 7 bases align to TRBD2. The CDR3 extends over 15 amino acids. Trimming at V came to 4 bases and at J to 5 bases, leaving 14 bases not matched to a gene. Germline CDR1 and CDR2: GTSNPN and SVGIG (reference sequence). Written as DNA, the CDR3 is TGTGCCTGGACCCCTCCCGGACTAGAGGGCCACGAGCAGTACTTC. Protein product: CAWTPPGLEGHEQYF.

J is TRBJ2-7 and V is TRBV28; 9 nucleotides match TRBD1. The CDR3 has 16 amino acids. Germline CDR1 is MDHEN and CDR2 is SYDVKM. The trim removed 4 bases at V and 4 bases at J, leaving 11 bases unmatched. The DNA for the CDR3 is TGTGCCAGCAGTTCCCATCGGACAGGGGCTGAGTACGAGCAGTACTTC. This encodes CASSSHRTGAEYEQYF.

The sample holds many counts of this clonotype. Given a much more abundant clone one base away, this may be a read error. V usage is TRBV6-5 and J usage is TRBJ1-2; TRBD1 might be the D (5 bases). V shed 2 bases and J shed 4 bases, with 14 bases lying between them. This CDR3 contains 15 residues. From germline, CDR1 is MNHEY and CDR2 SVGAGI. The CDR3 is CASSYRAGPSYGYTF. The CDR3 DNA reads as TGTGCCAGCAGTTACCGGGCAGGGCCCAGCTATGGCTACACCTTC.

This chain joins TRBV20-1 and TRBJ2-5; D unclear. Germline CDR1 and CDR2: DFQATT and SNEGSKA (reference sequence). This CDR3 is built from 13 residues. Deletions cut 2 bases from V and 1 base from J, with 8 bases between. The CDR3 here is CSARPRFQETQYF. CDR3 nucleotides: TGCAGTGCTAGACCCAGGTTCCAAGAGACCCAGTACTTC.

This clonotype was seen at least ten times. The chain links TRBV4-3 to TRBJ1-1, with 10 bases aligning to TRBD1. There are 15 residues in the CDR3. With 1 base clipped from V and 2 bases from J, the junction kept 1 base outside the gene matches. The V gene's germline CDR1 is LGHNA and CDR2 YSLEER. The CDR3 spells CASSQGTGGNTEAFF. The CDR3 bases are TGCGCCAGCAGCCAAGGGACAGGGGGAAACACTGAAGCTTTCTTT.

This clonotype turned up a few times. The J gene is TRBJ2-5, the V gene TRBV18, with D hard to call. In germline, CDR1 is KGHSH, CDR2 LQKENI. V was cut by 1 base and J by 2 bases, with 17 bases left in between. This CDR3 comprises 17 residues. The CDR3, as DNA: TGTGCCAGCTCACCACTCAGGCCGCCCGTTACACAAGAGACCCAGTACTTC. Translation gives CASSPLRPPVTQETQYF.

This clonotype was picked up many times. V gene TRBV11-1 combines with J gene TRBJ1-1; unclear D gene. The V end lost 1 base, the J end lost 9 bases, and 6 bases lay between the germline ends. CDR1 SGHAT and CDR2 FQDESV come from the germline V gene (reference sequence). There are 11 residues in the CDR3. This CDR3 is CASSLDKKAFF. In DNA, the CDR3 is TGTGCCAGCAGCTTAGATAAAAAAGCTTTCTTT.

This clonotype was seen many times. The chain links TRBV12-3 or TRBV12-4 to TRBJ2-6; 9 positions match TRBD1. The CDR3 loop spans 20 amino acids. V was pared by 1 base and J by 2 bases, with 12 bases of the junction left unmatched. In DNA, the CDR3 is TGTGCCAGCAGTTTAGGCCTGGGACAGGGAATTAGGGCTGGGGCCAACGTCCTGACTTTC. It yields the protein CASSLGLGQGIRAGANVLTF.

This clonotype was observed at least ten times. The CDR3 DNA reads TGTGCCAGCAGTTTGTTCGGGACAGGGAACATTCAGTACTTC. This codes for CASSLFGTGNIQYF. This chain joins TRBV28 and TRBJ2-4, with 9 bases matching TRBD1. This CDR3 has 14 residues. The trim removed 3 bases at V and 7 bases at J, leaving 4 bases unmatched. Germline values: CDR1 MDHEN, CDR2 SYDVKM.

The V gene is TRBV10-1, the J gene TRBJ2-2, with TRBD2 identical over 10 bases. The germline V gene has CDR1 WNHNN and CDR2 SYGVQD (reference sequence). This CDR3 spans 18 amino acids. The V and J ends lost 2 bases and 5 bases, in that order; junction bases with no gene match: 11. CDR3 DNA sequence: TGCGCCAGCAGTGAGGCCTGGGGGAGCGGGGGGGGAACCGGGGAGCTGTTTTTT. This codes for CASSEAWGSGGGTGELFF.